Here is one T cell receptor beta chain with its context. The antigen is not known. The sample comes from a study of T cell responses to AZD1222 COVID-19 vaccine. Study-level findings and limits: Sampling captured repertoires only after the peak T cell response. Vaccine-associated CD4 TCRs spanned spike, dominant at 160-218 and 743-854. The donor cohort was predominantly white British with a female majority, and clonal diversity may have been underestimated. A rise in Spike-specific TCR breadth and depth followed two AZD1222 doses.

The table came from immunoSEQ multiplex PCR; TCRdb's copy has only in-frame clones and leaves some out. The repertoire consists of 45,000 to 55,000 clones, with 65% to 85% occurring once and the leading ten covering around 20%. The sample in question was peripheral blood, obtained on day 0 of MenACWY control vaccination. This sequence was found in an adult in good health.

The CDR3 is CASRDRGQETQYF. CDR3 DNA sequence: TGTGCCAGCAGGGACAGGGGGCAAGAGACCCAGTACTTC. This rearrangement joins TRBV2 to TRBJ2-5, with TRBD1 matching over 10 bases. The CDR3 covers 13 residues. J gave up 2 bases and V 6 bases, and 0 bases lay outside the gene matches. Germline assignment: CDR1 SNHLY and CDR2 FYNNEI.